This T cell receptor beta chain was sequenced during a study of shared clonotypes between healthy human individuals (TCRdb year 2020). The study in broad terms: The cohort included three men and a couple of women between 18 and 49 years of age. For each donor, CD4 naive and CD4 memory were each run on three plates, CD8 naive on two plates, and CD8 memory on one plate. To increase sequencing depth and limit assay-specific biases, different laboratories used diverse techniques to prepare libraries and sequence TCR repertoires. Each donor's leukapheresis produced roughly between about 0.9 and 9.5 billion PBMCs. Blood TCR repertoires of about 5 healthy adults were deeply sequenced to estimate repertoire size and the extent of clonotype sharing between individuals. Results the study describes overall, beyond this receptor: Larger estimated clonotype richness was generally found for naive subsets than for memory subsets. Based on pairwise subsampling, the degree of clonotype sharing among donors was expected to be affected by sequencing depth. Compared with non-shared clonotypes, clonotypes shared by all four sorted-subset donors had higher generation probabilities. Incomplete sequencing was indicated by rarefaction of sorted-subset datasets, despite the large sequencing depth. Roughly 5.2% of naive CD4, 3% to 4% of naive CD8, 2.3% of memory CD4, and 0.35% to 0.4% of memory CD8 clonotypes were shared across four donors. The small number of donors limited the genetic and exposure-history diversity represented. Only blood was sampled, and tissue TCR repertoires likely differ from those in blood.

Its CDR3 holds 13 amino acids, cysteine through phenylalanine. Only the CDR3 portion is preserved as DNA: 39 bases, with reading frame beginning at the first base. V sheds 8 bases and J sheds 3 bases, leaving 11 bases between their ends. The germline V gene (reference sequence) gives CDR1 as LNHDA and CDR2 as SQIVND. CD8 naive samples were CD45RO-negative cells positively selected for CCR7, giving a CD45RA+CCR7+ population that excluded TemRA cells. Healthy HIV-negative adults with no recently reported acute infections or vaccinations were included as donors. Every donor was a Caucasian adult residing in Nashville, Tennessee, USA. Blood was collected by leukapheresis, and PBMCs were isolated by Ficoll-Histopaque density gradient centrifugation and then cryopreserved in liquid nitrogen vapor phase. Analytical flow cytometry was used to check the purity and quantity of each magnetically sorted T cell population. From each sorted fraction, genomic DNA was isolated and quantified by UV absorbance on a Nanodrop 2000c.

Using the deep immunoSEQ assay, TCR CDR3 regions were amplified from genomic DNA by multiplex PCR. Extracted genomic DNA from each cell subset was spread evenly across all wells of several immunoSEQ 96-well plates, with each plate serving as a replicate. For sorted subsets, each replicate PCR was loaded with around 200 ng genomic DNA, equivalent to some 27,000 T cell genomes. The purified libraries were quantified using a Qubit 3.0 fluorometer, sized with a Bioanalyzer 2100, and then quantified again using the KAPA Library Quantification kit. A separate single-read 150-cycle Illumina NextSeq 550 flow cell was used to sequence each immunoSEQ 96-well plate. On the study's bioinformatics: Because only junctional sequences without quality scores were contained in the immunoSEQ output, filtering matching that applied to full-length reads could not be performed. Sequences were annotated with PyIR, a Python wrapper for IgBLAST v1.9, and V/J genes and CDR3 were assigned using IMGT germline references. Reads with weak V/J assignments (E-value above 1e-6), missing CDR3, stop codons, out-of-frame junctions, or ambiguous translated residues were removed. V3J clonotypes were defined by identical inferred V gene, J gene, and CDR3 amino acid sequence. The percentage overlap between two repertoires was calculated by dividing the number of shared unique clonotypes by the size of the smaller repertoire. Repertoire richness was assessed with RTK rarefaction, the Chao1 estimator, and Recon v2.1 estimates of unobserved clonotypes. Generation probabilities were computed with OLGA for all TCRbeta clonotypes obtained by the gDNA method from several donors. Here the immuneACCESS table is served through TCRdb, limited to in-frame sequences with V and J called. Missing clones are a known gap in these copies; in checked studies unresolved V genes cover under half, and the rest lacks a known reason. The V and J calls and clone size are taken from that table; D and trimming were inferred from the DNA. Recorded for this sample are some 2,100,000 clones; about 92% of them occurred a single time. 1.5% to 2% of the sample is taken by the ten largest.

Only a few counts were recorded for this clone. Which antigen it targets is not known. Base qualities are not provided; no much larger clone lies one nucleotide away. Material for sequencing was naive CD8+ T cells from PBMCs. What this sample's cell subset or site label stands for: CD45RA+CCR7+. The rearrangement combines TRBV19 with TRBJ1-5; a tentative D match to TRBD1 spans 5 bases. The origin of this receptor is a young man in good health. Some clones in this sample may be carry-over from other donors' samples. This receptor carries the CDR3 CASRDVNNQPQHF. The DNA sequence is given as TGTGCCAGTCGGGACGTGAACAATCAGCCCCAGCATTTT.